The 12 T cell receptor beta chains below come from one sample, sequenced in a study of control samples from healthy donors and cancer patients. The table came from immunoSEQ multiplex PCR; TCRdb's copy has only in-frame clones and leaves some out. The sample shows around 64,000 clones, 89% of them seen only once. The sample taken for sequencing was PBMCs. Every receptor here comes from a man between 60 and 75 years old with colorectal cancer.

V and J are TRBV7-2 and TRBJ2-7; 9 bases fit TRBD1. The J segment lost 7 bases and the V segment lost 3 bases, leaving 7 bases of the junction unmatched. Looked up from germline, CDR1 is SGHTA and CDR2 is FQGNSA. There are 14 residues in the CDR3. CDR3 region: CASSFAQGALEQYF. Here the CDR3 DNA reads TGTGCCAGCAGCTTCGCACAGGGGGCGCTTGAGCAGTACTTC.

The rearrangement joins TRBV27 to TRBJ1-1, with D possibly being TRBD1 (6 bases). V lost 10 bases, J lost 1 base, and 13 bases lay in between. CDR1 is MNHEY and CDR2 is SMNVEV in the germline V gene (reference sequence). The CDR3 covers 13 residues. CDR3 sequence reads: CANPDRRNTEAFF. The CDR3 bases are TGTGCCAATCCCGACAGGAGGAACACTGAAGCTTTCTTT.

This clone was found once. The chain is built from TRBV19 and TRBJ1-1; D unresolved. Germline CDR1 LNHDA, CDR2 SQIVND (reference sequence). The CDR3 sequence is 13 residues long. Between the trimmed V and J ends, which lost 3 bases and 0 bases, there was a span of 5 bases. In nucleotides, the CDR3 is TGTGCCAGTAGTATGGGAATGAACACTGAAGCTTTCTTT. Its translation is CASSMGMNTEAFF.

This chain joins TRBV27 and TRBJ2-2, with a possible D match to TRBD1 (6 bases). V was cut by 2 bases and J by 2 bases, with 12 bases left in between. CDR1 and CDR2 from the germline V gene are MNHEY and SMNVEV (reference sequence). This CDR3 has 16 amino acids. This chain's CDR3 is CASSLTGLPNTGELFF. The CDR3 bases are TGTGCCAGCAGTTTAACAGGGTTGCCCAACACCGGGGAGCTGTTTTTT.

The chain uses TRBV5-6 and TRBJ2-3; D is undetermined. Trimming took 0 bases from V and 7 from J, leaving 6 bases between them. From germline, CDR1 is SGHDT and CDR2 YYEEEE. The CDR3 totals 12 residues. The CDR3 DNA reads as TGTGCCAGCAGCTTGGTCGCAAATACGCAGTATTTT. This translates into CASSLVANTQYF.

In DNA form, the CDR3 reads TGTGCCACCAGTGTCCCGGGCGGCACTGAAGCTTTCTTT. This encodes CATSVPGGTEAFF. The chain has TRBV24-1 and TRBJ1-1; unclear D gene. This CDR3 is 13 amino acids long. V lost 5 bases, J lost 4 bases, and 10 bases lay in between. Looked up from germline, CDR1 is KGHDR and CDR2 is SFDVKD.

The chain combines TRBV29-1 with TRBJ2-3, with D possibly called TRBD1 or TRBD2 (7 bases each). V was pared by 8 bases and J by 5 bases, with 17 bases between. The V gene's germline CDR1 is SQVTM and CDR2 ANQGSEA. The CDR3 extends over 13 amino acids. CDR3: CSLGEGAIDTQYF. CDR3 bases: TGCAGCTTGGGGGAGGGGGCAATAGATACGCAGTATTTT.

The J gene is TRBJ1-5, the V gene TRBV7-6, with a weak D call TRBD1 (6 bases). There are 16 residues in the CDR3. Trimming removed 1 base from V and 3 bases from J, with 13 bases in between. Germline CDR1 SGHVS, CDR2 FNYEAQ. The CDR3 loop is CASSLGAGDINQPQHF. The CDR3 DNA sequence: TGTGCCAGCAGCTTAGGGGCAGGGGATATCAATCAGCCCCAGCATTTT.

This clone was found once. The chain combines TRBV18 with TRBJ2-5; a possible D gene is TRBD1 (5 bases). Germline V gives CDR1 KGHSH, CDR2 LQKENI. This CDR3 is built from 14 residues. The V end lost 4 bases, the J end lost 5 bases, and 14 bases lay between the germline ends. The CDR3 DNA reads TGTGCCAGCTCACAAGGGGTTTCTGGGGAGACCCAGTACTTC. Translated, it gives CASSQGVSGETQYF. Looking up the rest from reference TRBV18 and TRBJ2-5 gives the full variable domain: NAGVMQNPRHLVRRRGQEARLRCSPMKGHSHVYWYRQLPEEGLKFMVYLQKENIIDESGMPKERFSAEFPKEGPSILRIQQVVRGDSAAYFCASSQGVSGETQYFGPGTRLLVL.

This chain joins TRBV5-4 and TRBJ2-1; TRBD1 agrees at 9 bases. This CDR3 is 14 amino acids long. V was clipped by 0 bases and J by 9 bases; unmatched bases: 4. Germline lookup yields CDR1 SGHNT and CDR2 YYREEE (reference sequence). The DNA for the CDR3 is TGTGCCAGCAGCTTGGGGGACAGGGCCGGTGAGCAGTTCTTC. Translation gives CASSLGDRAGEQFF.

This chain connects TRBV7-9 to TRBJ2-3, with D unclear. V lost 5 bases and J lost 0, with 3 bases in between. The CDR3 covers 12 residues. From germline, CDR1 is SEHNR and CDR2 FQNEAQ (reference sequence). Written as DNA, the CDR3 is TGTGCCAGCAGCCGGAGCACAGATACGCAGTATTTT. Protein sequence: CASSRSTDTQYF.

The V gene is TRBV5-6, the J gene TRBJ1-3; D gene uncertain. Germline CDR1 and CDR2: SGHDT and YYEEEE. Trimming took off 0 bases at V and 7 bases at J, with 5 bases between the two ends. CDR3 length: 12 amino acids. Here the CDR3 DNA reads TGTGCCAGCAGCTTGGGAGGGAACACCATATATTTT. As protein: CASSLGGNTIYF.